Listed here are 12 T cell receptor beta chains from one sample, sequenced in a study of T cells in women clearing cervical HPV infection. This table comes from immunoSEQ multiplex PCR, and its TCRdb copy is limited to in-frame clones, with some not included. The sample totals around 20,000 clones. Source material: blood buffy coat. The receptors here all came from a woman between 18 and 70 years old with a cervical HPV16 infection that either progressed to CIN3+ or cleared (not recorded which).

As concerns this clone: The CDR3 is cut off 3 residues early in the read; its end comes from the germline J gene. The chain has TRBV27 and TRBJ2-7; tentative D call: TRBD1 (6 bases). V was cut by 7 bases and J by 2 bases, with 15 bases left in between. Germline V lookup: CDR1 MNHEY, CDR2 SMNVEV (reference sequence). This CDR3 has 14 amino acids. CDR3 in amino acids: CASTSRRTAYEQYF. CDR3 DNA, as far as it was read: TGTGCCAGCACCTCCCGCCGGACAGCCTACGAG.

Points on this clone: A junction boundary mismatches the germline segment, possibly from a read error. Read sequence stops 3 residues before the CDR3 end, and the germline J gene provides the missing end. This chain connects TRBV4-2 to TRBJ2-3; tentatively, D is TRBD2 (5 bases). The CDR3 runs 15 residues. Germline CDR1 LGHNA, CDR2 YNFKEQ. CDR3 DNA, as far as it was read: TGCGCCAGCAGCCAAGATCTAGCAGGCGTGGATACG. This codes for CASSQDLAGVDT. The complete CDR3 sequence is CASSQDLAGVDTQYF.

A word on this clone: The read ends 3 residues shy of where the CDR3 ends; the end is completed using the germline J gene. The chain links TRBV7-6 to TRBJ1-1; the match to TRBD1 covers 7 bases. V was pared by 3 bases and J by 1 base, with 2 bases of the junction left unmatched. Germline values: CDR1 SGHVS, CDR2 FNYEAQ. The CDR3 runs to 14 residues. CDR3 residues: CASSLEGANTEAFF. The part of the CDR3 DNA that was read is TGTGCCAGCAGCTTGGAGGGGGCGAACACTGAA.

Points on this clone: Germline is not matched at one junction end, which may reflect a read error. The CDR3 goes on 3 residues after the read ends, and that part is filled in from the germline J gene. The V gene is TRBV4-2, the J gene TRBJ2-7; D may be TRBD1 or TRBD2 (5 bases each). This CDR3 contains 15 residues. Germline values: CDR1 LGHNA, CDR2 YNFKEQ. Partial CDR3 DNA: TGCGCCAGCAGCCAAGAGGGGCAGGCCTCCTACGAG. Translating gives CASSQEGQASYE. The whole CDR3 protein reads CASSQEGQASYEQYF.

As regards this clone: The sequence runs out 3 residues before the end of the CDR3; the remainder is reconstructed from the germline J gene. V is TRBV7-8 and J is TRBJ2-3, with 7 positions matching TRBD1. This CDR3 contains 14 residues. Germline V lookup: CDR1 SGHVS, CDR2 FQNEAQ. CDR3 bases read: TGTGCCAGCAGCGAGGGGGCGCGGAATCAGCCG. Its translation: CASSEGARNQP. The CDR3 in full is CASSEGARNQPQYF. The entire variable domain, with the rest obtained from reference TRBV7-8 and TRBJ2-3, is as follows: GAGVSQSPRYKVAKRGQDVALRCDPISGHVSLFWYQQALGQGPEFLTYFQNEAQLDKSGLPSDRFFAERPEGSVSTLKIQRTQQEDSAVYLCASSEGARNQPQYFGPGTRLTVL.

A remark on this clone: The read stops 3 residues short of the end of the CDR3; the missing end is completed from the germline J gene. The chain is built from TRBV29-1 and TRBJ2-5; D may be TRBD1 (6 bases). Germline CDR1 is SQVTM and CDR2 is ANQGSEA. Trimming took off 1 base at V and 1 base at J, with 16 bases between the two ends. This CDR3 comprises 16 residues. CDR3 bases read: TGCAGCGTTGAAGGCTTACAGGGAGAAATCCAAGAGACC. Translation: CSVEGLQGEIQET. The whole CDR3 reads CSVEGLQGEIQETQYF.

In regard to this clone: The CDR3 goes on 3 residues after the read ends, and that part is filled in from the germline J gene. The rearrangement links TRBV11-2 to TRBJ2-5, with 11 bases that match TRBD2. Germline V gives CDR1 SGHAT, CDR2 FQNNGV. Germline trimming cut 5 bases from V and 1 base from J; bases unmatched to any gene: 3. CDR3 size: 15 residues. The CDR3: CASSRLAGTQETQYF. The DNA read from the CDR3 is TGTGCCAGCAGCCGACTAGCGGGGACCCAAGAGACC.

Points on this clone: A read error may produce the germline difference seen at one junction end. Read coverage stops 3 residues before the CDR3 terminus; the germline J gene supplies the remainder. The genes are TRBV4-2 and TRBJ2-5; 7 nucleotides line up with TRBD1. The CDR3 is 15 amino acids. Germline-derived CDR1 and CDR2 are LGHNA and YNFKEQ. CDR3 sequence: CASSQSGTEEETQYF. CDR3 bases read: TGCGCCAGCAGCCAATCCGGGACAGAAGAAGAGACC.

Comment on this clone: Its ends do not fully match the called genes, so a read error is possible. The same CDR3 can be traced to other DNA sequences in this sample. CDR3 DNA (partial): TGTGCCAGCTCACCGGTCCAGGGCCACTGGGATGGA. Translating it yields CASSPVQGHWDG. The whole CDR3 protein reads CASSPVQGHWDGYTF. The chain couples TRBV18 to TRBJ1-2; tentatively, D is TRBD1 (5 bases). The read ends 3 residues before the CDR3 terminus; that terminus is restored from the germline J gene. Per the germline V gene, CDR1 is KGHSH and CDR2 is LQKENI. The CDR3 has 15 residues.

As for this clone: The read terminates 3 residues ahead of where the CDR3 ends, so the germline J gene completes it. At the DNA level, this CDR3 is encoded by other sequences in the same sample as well. The chain carries TRBV20-1 and TRBJ1-3, with D perhaps matching TRBD1 (6 bases). V shed 2 bases and J shed 4 bases, with 9 bases lying between them. Germline V gene data show CDR1 as DFQATT and CDR2 as SNEGSKA (reference sequence). This CDR3 comprises 13 residues. The CDR3 here is CSARYGQGNTIYF. The CDR3 DNA, read in part, is TGCAGTGCTAGATACGGACAGGGAAACACC.

A word on this clone: The read finishes 3 residues shy of the CDR3 end, and the germline J gene is used to complete it. The V and J genes are TRBV4-1 and TRBJ1-5; TRBD1 aligns across 8 bases. CDR1 and CDR2 (germline): MGHRA, YSYEKL. The V and J ends lost 1 base and 1 base, in that order; junction bases with no gene match: 9. This CDR3 is built from 18 residues. The sequenced CDR3 bases are TGCGCCAGCAGCCAAGTGGCAGGGGGCTCGGGAAGCAATCAGCCC. It codes for CASSQVAGGSGSNQP. The entire CDR3 is CASSQVAGGSGSNQPQHF.

With regard to this clone: The read terminates 3 residues before the CDR3 end, so the remaining end is supplied by the germline J gene. V and J are TRBV18 and TRBJ1-5; tentative D call: TRBD1 (5 bases). The CDR3 contains 13 residues. V lost 4 bases and J 6 bases, leaving 10 bases between the germline ends. Per the germline V gene, CDR1 is KGHSH and CDR2 is LQKENI. The sequenced CDR3 bases are TGTGCCAGCTCACTTCAGGGTGTTCAGCCC. Residues: CASSLQGVQP. The full-length CDR3 reads as CASSLQGVQPQHF.